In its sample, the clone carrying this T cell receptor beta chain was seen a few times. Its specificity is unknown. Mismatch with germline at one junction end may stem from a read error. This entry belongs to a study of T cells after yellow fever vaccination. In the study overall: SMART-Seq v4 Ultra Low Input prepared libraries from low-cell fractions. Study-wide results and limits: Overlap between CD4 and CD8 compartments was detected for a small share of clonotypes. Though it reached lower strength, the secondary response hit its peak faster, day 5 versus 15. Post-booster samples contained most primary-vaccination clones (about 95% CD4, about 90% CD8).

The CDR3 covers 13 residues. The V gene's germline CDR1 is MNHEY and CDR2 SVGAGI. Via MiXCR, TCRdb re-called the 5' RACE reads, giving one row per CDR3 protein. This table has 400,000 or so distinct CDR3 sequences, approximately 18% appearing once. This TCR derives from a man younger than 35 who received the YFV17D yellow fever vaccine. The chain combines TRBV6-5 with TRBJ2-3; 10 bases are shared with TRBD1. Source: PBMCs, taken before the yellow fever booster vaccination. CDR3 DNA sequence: TGTGCCAGCAGTAGCTCCAGACAGGGGGCTCTCCTATTT. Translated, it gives CASSSSRQGALLF.